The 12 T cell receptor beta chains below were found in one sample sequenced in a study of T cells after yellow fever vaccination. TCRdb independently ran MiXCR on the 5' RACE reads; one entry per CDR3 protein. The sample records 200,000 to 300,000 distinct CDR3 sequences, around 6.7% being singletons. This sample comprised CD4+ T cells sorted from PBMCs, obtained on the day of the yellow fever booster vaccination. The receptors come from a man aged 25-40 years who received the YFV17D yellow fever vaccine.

The CDR3 reads CASSLGQGIDTQYF. The CDR3 bases are TGTGCCAGCAGCTTGGGACAGGGGATAGATACGCAGTATTTT. J is TRBJ2-3 and V is TRBV7-9, with 10 nucleotides matching TRBD1. CDR3 length equals 14 residues. Germline V CDR1 and CDR2: SEHNR, FQNEAQ (reference sequence). With V trimmed by 3 bases and J by 5 bases, 2 bases remained unmatched.

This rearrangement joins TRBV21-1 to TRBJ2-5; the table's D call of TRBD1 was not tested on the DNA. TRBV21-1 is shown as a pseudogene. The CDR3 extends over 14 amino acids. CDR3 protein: CASSKVVDRETQYF. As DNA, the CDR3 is TGTGCCAGCAGCAAAGTCGTGGACAGGGAGACCCAGTACTTC.

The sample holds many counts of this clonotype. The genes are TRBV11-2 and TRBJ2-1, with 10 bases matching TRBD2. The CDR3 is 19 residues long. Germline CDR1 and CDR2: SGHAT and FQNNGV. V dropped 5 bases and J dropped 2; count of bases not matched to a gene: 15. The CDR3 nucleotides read TGTGCCAGCAGCCCTCCCCCTAGACTAGCGGGTCCAACCTACAATGAGCAGTTCTTC. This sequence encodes CASSPPPRLAGPTYNEQFF.

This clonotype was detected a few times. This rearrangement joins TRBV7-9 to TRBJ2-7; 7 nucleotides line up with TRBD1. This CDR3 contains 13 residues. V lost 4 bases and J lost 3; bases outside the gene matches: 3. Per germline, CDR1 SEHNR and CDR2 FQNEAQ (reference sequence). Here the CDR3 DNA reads TGTGCCAGCAGCTGGGGACAGCTCTACGAGCAGTACTTC. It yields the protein CASSWGQLYEQYF.

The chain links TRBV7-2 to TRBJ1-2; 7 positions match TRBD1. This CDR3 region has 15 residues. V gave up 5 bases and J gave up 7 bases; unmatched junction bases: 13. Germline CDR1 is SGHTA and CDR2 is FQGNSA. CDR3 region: CASSLQGSGRPGYTF. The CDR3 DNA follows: TGTGCCAGCAGCCTACAGGGGAGTGGGAGACCTGGCTACACCTTC.

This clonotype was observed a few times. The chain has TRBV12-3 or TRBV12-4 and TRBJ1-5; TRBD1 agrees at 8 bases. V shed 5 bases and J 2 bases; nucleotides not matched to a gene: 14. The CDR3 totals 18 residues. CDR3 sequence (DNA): TGTGCCAGCAGTGACCCGGGACAGGACATCGGTGGCAATCAGCCCCAGCATTTT. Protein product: CASSDPGQDIGGNQPQHF.

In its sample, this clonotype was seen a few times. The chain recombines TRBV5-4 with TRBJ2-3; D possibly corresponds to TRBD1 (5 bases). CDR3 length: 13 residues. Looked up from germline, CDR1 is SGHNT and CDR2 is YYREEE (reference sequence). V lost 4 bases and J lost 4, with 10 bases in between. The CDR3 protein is CASSLFRADTQYF. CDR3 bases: TGTGCCAGCAGCCTTTTCAGGGCAGATACGCAGTATTTT.

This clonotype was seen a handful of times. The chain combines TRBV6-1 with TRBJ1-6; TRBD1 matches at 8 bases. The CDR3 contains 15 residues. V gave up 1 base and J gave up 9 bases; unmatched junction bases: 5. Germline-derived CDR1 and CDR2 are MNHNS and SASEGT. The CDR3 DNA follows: TGTGCCAGCAGTGAAGTGGGACAGGCAGGTTCACCCCTCCACTTT. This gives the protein CASSEVGQAGSPLHF.

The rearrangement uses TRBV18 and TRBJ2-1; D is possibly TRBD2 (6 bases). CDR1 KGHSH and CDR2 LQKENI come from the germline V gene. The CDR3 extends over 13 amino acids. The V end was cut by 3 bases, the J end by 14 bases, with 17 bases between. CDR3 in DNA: TGTGCCAGCTCACCCGGGGGTGACTCGGGAGAGTTCTTC. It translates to CASSPGGDSGEFF.

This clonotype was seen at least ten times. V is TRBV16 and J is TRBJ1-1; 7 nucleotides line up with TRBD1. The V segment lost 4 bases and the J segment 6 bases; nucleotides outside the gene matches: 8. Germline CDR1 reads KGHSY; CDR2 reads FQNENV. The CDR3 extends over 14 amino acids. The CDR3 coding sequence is TGTGCCAGCAGCCGACAGGGTTGGGCCGCTGAAGCTTTCTTT. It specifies CASSRQGWAAEAFF.

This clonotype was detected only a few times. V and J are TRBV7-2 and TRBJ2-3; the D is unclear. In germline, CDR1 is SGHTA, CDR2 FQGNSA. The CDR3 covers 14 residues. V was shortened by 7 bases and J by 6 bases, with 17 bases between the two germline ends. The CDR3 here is CASTSRSRRDTQYF. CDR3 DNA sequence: TGTGCCAGCACCTCAAGGTCCCGTCGGGATACGCAGTATTTT. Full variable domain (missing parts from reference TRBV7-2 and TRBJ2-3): GAGVSQSPSNKVTEKGKDVELRCDPISGHTALYWYRQSLGQGLEFLIYFQGNSAPDKSGLPSDRFSAERTGGSVSTLTIQRTQQEDSAVYLCASTSRSRRDTQYFGPGTRLTVL.

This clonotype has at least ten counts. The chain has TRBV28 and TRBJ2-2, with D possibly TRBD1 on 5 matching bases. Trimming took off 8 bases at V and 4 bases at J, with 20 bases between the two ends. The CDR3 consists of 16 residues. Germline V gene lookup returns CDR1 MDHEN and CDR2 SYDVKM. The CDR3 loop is CASRPLGQAVTGELFF. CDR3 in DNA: TGTGCCAGCCGCCCCCTGGGGCAGGCTGTCACCGGGGAGCTGTTTTTT.